The sequence of this TCR beta chain was determined in a study of response to subunit inactivated influenza vaccine. Study conclusions and caveats: Authors suggested that a seasonal influenza vaccination recruits few new T cells each time.

TCRdb re-analysed the RT-PCR reads in MiXCR, keeping a single row per CDR3 protein. The sample lists a few hundred thousand distinct CDR3 sequences, about 20% seen once, with 10% in the top ten. This clonotype has ten or more counts. What it binds is not known. The CDR3 covers 13 residues. Germline CDR1 is SGHVS and CDR2 is FQNEAQ. The germline V and J ends were trimmed by 4 bases and 7 bases, with 11 bases remaining between them. The chain combines TRBV7-8 with TRBJ1-5; D ambiguous. The sequence was collected from a man aged 45 to 70 who received an inactivated influenza vaccine. The sample in question was PBMCs from blood, obtained about 20 months after vaccination. In DNA form, the CDR3 reads TGTGCCAGCAGCTCTGGGTTTGTGCAGCCCCAGCATTTT. This codes for CASSSGFVQPQHF.